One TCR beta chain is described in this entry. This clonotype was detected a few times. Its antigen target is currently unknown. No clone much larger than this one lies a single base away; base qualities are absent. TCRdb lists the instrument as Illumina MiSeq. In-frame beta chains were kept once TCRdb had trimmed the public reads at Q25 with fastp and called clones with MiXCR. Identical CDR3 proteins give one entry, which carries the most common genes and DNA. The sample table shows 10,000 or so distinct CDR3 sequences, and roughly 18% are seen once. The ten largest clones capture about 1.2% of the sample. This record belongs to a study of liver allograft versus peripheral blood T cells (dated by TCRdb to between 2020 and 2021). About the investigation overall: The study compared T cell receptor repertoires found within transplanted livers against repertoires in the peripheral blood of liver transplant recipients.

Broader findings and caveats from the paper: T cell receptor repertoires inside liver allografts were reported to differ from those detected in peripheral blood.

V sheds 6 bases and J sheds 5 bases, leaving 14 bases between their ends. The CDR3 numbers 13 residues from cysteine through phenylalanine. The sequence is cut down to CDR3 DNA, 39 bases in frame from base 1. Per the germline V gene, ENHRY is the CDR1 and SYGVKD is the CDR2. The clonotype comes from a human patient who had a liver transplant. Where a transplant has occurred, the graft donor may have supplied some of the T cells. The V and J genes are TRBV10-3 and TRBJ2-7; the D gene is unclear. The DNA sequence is TGTGCCATCAGCGGTGGCCCGAAGAACGAGCAGTACTTC. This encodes CAISGGPKNEQYF.